These T cell receptor beta chains were read from a single sample in a study of identical twins. TCRdb processed the 5' RACE reads anew with MiXCR; each CDR3 protein has one entry. The sample records under 300,000 distinct CDR3 sequences, about 14% being singletons. Source material: memory (CD45RO+) T cells sorted from blood. The receptors were sampled from a woman aged 18-29 years in good health. Both conserved end residues are part of each CDR3. Fields, in order: D gene, J gene, clone size, V gene, CDR3 DNA, CDR3 protein. A D gene is named only where the DNA matches it firmly. Clone size, where shown, is once, few, many, or a class for clones that have expanded.

TRBD2 | TRBJ2-3 | . | TRBV7-2 | TGTGCCAGCAGCCCCCAGGGACTAGCAGCCGATACGCAGTATTTT | CASSPQGLAADTQYF
. | TRBJ2-2 | . | TRBV20-1 | TGCAGTGCTAAGGCAGACTTGAACACCGGGGAGCTGTTTTTT | CSAKADLNTGELFF
TRBD2 | TRBJ2-1 | . | TRBV5-1 | TGCGCCAGCAGCTTGGTGGCTAGCGGGAGGGCGGACAATGAGCAGTTCTTC | CASSLVASGRADNEQFF
TRBD1 | TRBJ2-5 | few | TRBV20-1 | TGCAGTGCTAAACCGGGACAGGGGGAAGAGACCCAGTACTTC | CSAKPGQGEETQYF
. | TRBJ2-1 | many | TRBV5-1 | TGCGCCAGCAGTCTCCAATCCGGGACATTGAATGAGCAGTTCTTC | CASSLQSGTLNEQFF
. | TRBJ1-1 | . | TRBV12-3/TRBV12-4 | TGTGCCAGCAGTGGGAGGGGGGGTTTTCCGAACACTGAAGCTTTCTTT | CASSGRGGFPNTEAFF
TRBD2 | TRBJ2-5 | . | TRBV7-7 | TGTGCCAGCAGCTTAAGGAGCGGGACGGGTGGAGAGACCCAGTACTTC | CASSLRSGTGGETQYF
TRBD1 | TRBJ1-1 | . | TRBV27 | TGTGCCAGCAGTTCGGGACAGGGTCGAAACACTGAAGCTTTCTTT | CASSSGQGRNTEAFF
. | TRBJ1-2 | few | TRBV9 | TGTGCCAGCAGCGTTACTGCCTTACCTAACTATGGCTACACCTTC | CASSVTALPNYGYTF
. | TRBJ2-2 | few | TRBV12-3/TRBV12-4 | TGTGCCAGCACCTTTCGGGACTCCGCCGGGGAGCTGTTTTTT | CASTFRDSAGELFF